This T cell receptor (beta chain) was obtained from a study of Ad26.COV2.S vaccination and SARS-CoV-2 variants. In the study overall: In the study, Ad26.COV2.S was injected intramuscularly once, or twice 56 days apart.

V gave up 0 bases and J gave up 8 bases, with 8 bases separating them. The CDR3 runs to 13 residues. The germline V gene encodes CDR1 LGHNA and CDR2 YNFKEQ. Treatment given: over 15 received Ad26.COV2.S at low or high dose, single or two shots; 5 received placebo; per-sample allocation not given. After the first vaccine or placebo injection, samples were drawn on day 63. Expressing Wuhan-strain SARS-CoV-2 spike, an Ad26 vector served as the vaccine. The assay was immunoSEQ multiplex PCR, and TCRdb's table has in-frame clones only and misses some. Here the sample spans roughly 500,000 clones, 89% being singletons.

This sequence was found in a person aged 18-65 years who received the Ad26.COV2.S COVID-19 vaccine or a placebo. V and J are TRBV4-2 and TRBJ2-1; D gene unclear. The specimen comprised peripheral blood, sampled in a trial of Ad26.COV2.S vaccine versus placebo. The CDR3 spells CASSQDNTHEQFF. As DNA, the CDR3 is TGTGCCAGCAGCCAAGACAACACTCATGAGCAGTTCTTC.